The 14 T cell receptor beta chains given below trace back to one sample, sequenced in a study of blood T cell repertoires in COVID-19. Measured with immunoSEQ multiplex PCR; TCRdb has only the in-frame clones, and not every one. The profile covers 200,000 to 250,000 clones, with 70% to 90% appearing a single time and around 13% taken by the ten largest. Material: peripheral blood. Receptor source: a human donor in a cohort sampled during active COVID-19.

This clone appeared a few times. The chain has TRBV3-1 (or the pseudogene TRBV3-2) and TRBJ2-1; D unclear. V was clipped by 0 bases and J by 6 bases, with 15 bases between them. The CDR3 sequence is 16 residues long. Germline lookup yields CDR1 LGHDT and CDR2 YNNKEL (reference sequence). The CDR3 coding sequence is TGTGCCAGCAGCCAAGAGGCTGGGTCTGGGCTCAATGAGCAGTTCTTC. Translating gives CASSQEAGSGLNEQFF.

In DNA form, the CDR3 reads TGTGCCAGTAGTATACAGGGGGAAGAGACCCAGTACTTC. Residues: CASSIQGEETQYF. This chain joins TRBV19 and TRBJ2-5; TRBD1 aligns across 7 bases. The germline V gene encodes CDR1 LNHDA and CDR2 SQIVND (reference sequence). There are 13 residues in the CDR3. V shed 2 bases and J 3 bases; nucleotides not matched to a gene: 0.

The CDR3 reads CASSLGTVPRSYEQYF. The CDR3 DNA is TGCGCCAGCAGCTTGGGGACAGTGCCCCGGTCCTACGAGCAGTACTTC. V is TRBV5-1 and J is TRBJ2-7; tentative D call: TRBD1 (6 bases). V was clipped by 0 bases and J by 1 base, with 14 bases between them. The germline CDR1 and CDR2 sequences are SGHRS and YFSETQ. This CDR3 has 16 amino acids.

The chain links TRBV28 to TRBJ1-1, with 7 bases that match TRBD1. The length of the CDR3 is 15 residues. Trimming cost V 5 bases and J 1 base; bases outside gene matches: 7. Germline lookup yields CDR1 MDHEN and CDR2 SYDVKM. In DNA, the CDR3 is TGTGCCAGCAGTCCACAGACAGGGTGGAACACTGAAGCTTTCTTT. This translates into CASSPQTGWNTEAFF.

The chain joins TRBV7-6 to TRBJ2-7; TRBD2 matches 8 bases. V was pared by 5 bases and J by 2 bases, with 17 bases of the junction left unmatched. Per the germline V gene, CDR1 is SGHVS and CDR2 is FNYEAQ. This CDR3 is built from 18 residues. Here the CDR3 DNA reads TGTGCCAGCAGCACCCCGCGGGGGGCTGAGGGGGTGGCCTACGAGCAGTACTTC. It is translated as CASSTPRGAEGVAYEQYF.

The chain couples TRBV7-9 to TRBJ2-3, with 10 bases identical to TRBD2. This CDR3 has 16 amino acids. CDR1 is SEHNR, CDR2 FQNEAQ, per germline (reference sequence). J was trimmed by 0 bases and V by 7 bases; bases with no gene match: 7. The CDR3 DNA follows: TGTGCCAGCACTCATCTAGCGGGGGCCAGCACAGATACGCAGTATTTT. Amino acid sequence: CASTHLAGASTDTQYF.

The chain recombines TRBV5-1 with TRBJ2-4, with D perhaps TRBD1 (6 bases). This CDR3 spans 16 amino acids. Between the trimmed V and J ends, which lost 5 bases and 5 bases, there was a span of 20 bases. CDR1 is SGHRS and CDR2 is YFSETQ in the germline V gene. CDR3 protein: CASRSGSGDAQNIQYF. The DNA of the CDR3 is TGCGCCAGCAGGTCCGGCTCAGGGGACGCCCAAAACATTCAGTACTTC.

This clone was seen once. V and J are TRBV12-3 or TRBV12-4 and TRBJ2-1, with D perhaps TRBD2 (5 bases). The CDR3 runs to 13 residues. V was pared by 5 bases and J by 0 bases, with 5 bases between. Here the CDR3 DNA reads TGTGCCAGCAGTCGGGACTCCTACAATGAGCAGTTCTTC. This gives the protein CASSRDSYNEQFF.

V gene TRBV19 combines with J gene TRBJ1-4, with TRBD1 identical over 7 bases. The trim removed 5 bases at V and 5 bases at J, leaving 8 bases unmatched. Per germline, CDR1 LNHDA and CDR2 SQIVND (reference sequence). CDR3 length equals 15 residues. This CDR3 is CASSLRGTENEKLFF. The DNA for the CDR3 is TGTGCCAGTAGTTTGAGGGGGACAGAGAATGAAAAACTGTTTTTT.

About this clone: The junction departs from the called germline gene at one end, perhaps through a read error. The chain joins TRBV6-5 to TRBJ1-2, with 7 bases that match TRBD1. CDR3 size: 14 residues. Germline CDR1 is MNHEY and CDR2 is SVGAGI. The CDR3 coding sequence is TGTGCCGGCAGCCGGGACAGAGCTAACTATGGCTACACCTTC. Protein product: CAGSRDRANYGYTF.

The CDR3 spells CASSIGRGGDTEAFF. In DNA, the CDR3 is TGTGCCAGCAGCATCGGAAGGGGGGGAGACACTGAAGCTTTCTTT. The genes are TRBV5-5 and TRBJ1-1; maybe TRBD1 (6 bases). V was cut by 4 bases and J by 3 bases, with 16 bases left in between. The CDR3 covers 15 residues. Germline values: CDR1 SGHKS, CDR2 YYEKEE (reference sequence).

The chain combines TRBV5-4 with TRBJ2-7; possibly TRBD2 for D (5 bases). CDR3 length: 17 residues. CDR1 and CDR2 from the germline V gene are SGHNT and YYREEE (reference sequence). Trimming took 4 bases from V and 5 from J, leaving 25 bases between them. As DNA, the CDR3 is TGTGCCAGCAGCCTAGACCAAGCTAGCTACGGGGATGACGAGCAGTACTTC. Translating gives CASSLDQASYGDDEQYF. Looking up the rest from reference TRBV5-4 and TRBJ2-7 gives the full variable domain: ETGVTQSPTHLIKTRGQQVTLRCSSQSGHNTVSWYQQALGQGPQFIFQYYREEENGRGNFPPRFSGLQFPNYSSELNVNALELDDSALYLCASSLDQASYGDDEQYFGPGTRLTVT.

This chain joins TRBV7-9 and TRBJ1-4; perhaps TRBD1 as D (5 bases). Trimming pared 6 bases from V and 0 bases from J, leaving 11 bases between. Looked up from germline, CDR1 is SEHNR and CDR2 is FQNEAQ (reference sequence). The CDR3 loop spans 15 amino acids. CDR3 region: CASSQGQATNEKLFF. CDR3 nucleotides: TGTGCCAGCAGTCAGGGCCAGGCAACTAATGAAAAACTGTTTTTT.

J is TRBJ2-7 and V is TRBV28; 11 bases align to TRBD1. The CDR3 has 16 residues. Germline V gene lookup returns CDR1 MDHEN and CDR2 SYDVKM. Unmatched junction bases numbered 11, after V lost 6 bases and J lost 4 bases. Here the CDR3 DNA reads TGTGCCAGCAGCACCCCATGGGGGACAGGGGGTTACGAGCAGTACTTC. Encoded protein: CASSTPWGTGGYEQYF.